The present TCR beta chain was sequenced within a study of metastatic and nonmetastatic thyroid tumors (dated by TCRdb to 2019 to 2021). For the wider study: The researchers compared repertoires between peripheral blood samples and tumor or nodule tissue samples from patients with malignant or benign thyroid disease.

The investigation overall reported the following: In both blood and tumor samples, malignant tumors were reported to have significantly higher TCR beta diversity than benign nodules.

The library was prepared using PCR. TCRdb shows the sequencer as Illumina HiSeq 4000. High-throughput sequencing was used to profile the TCR beta-chain CDR3 region of each patient. On the authors' methods: The researchers built a classifier to tell apart papillary thyroid cancer patients with distant metastasis, based on CDR3 differences among clinicopathological groups. The Shannon index was used to measure repertoire diversity, and the Morisita-Horn index was used to measure how similar tumor and blood repertoires were. TCRdb reprocessing: public reads trimmed at Q25 with fastp, clones called with MiXCR, in-frame beta chains kept. It is TCRdb's table, rather than the study itself, that gives the V and J calls and clone size. The sample table lists almost 85,000 clones, about 12% of them with a count of one. The ten largest clones take up about 10% of the sample. The CDR3 runs 14 residues from the cysteine to the phenylalanine. Here the CDR3 DNA is all that survives: 42 bases in frame from base 1. V loses 5 bases of germline sequence and J loses 7 bases, and the interval between the two ends is 14 bases. Based on the germline V gene (reference sequence), the CDR1 and CDR2 sequences are SEHNR and FQNEAQ.

Many counts were recorded for this clone. Its antigen is currently not known. Qualities for individual bases were not recorded, and no much larger clone is one base off. No patient had received any treatment before thyroid surgery. The study retrospectively analysed patient clinical samples collected from about 2012 to 2018 using T-cell receptor beta sequencing. This clonotype was obtained from a female donor with papillary thyroid cancer or a benign thyroid nodule (not recorded which). Some clones in this sample may be carry-over from other donors' samples. The sample was tumor tissue. This sequence uses TRBV7-9 and TRBJ1-4; no D gene can be assigned with confidence. The CDR3 reads CASSPRTLSEKLFF. In nucleotides, the sequence is TGTGCCAGCAGCCCTCGGACGTTGAGTGAAAAACTGTTTTTT. With the rest looked up from the reference TRBV7-9 and TRBJ1-4 genes rather than sequenced, the full variable domain is DTGVSQNPRHKITKRGQNVTFRCDPISEHNRLYWYRQTLGQGPEFLTYFQNEAQLEKSRLLSDRFSAERPKGSFSTLEIQRTEQGDSAMYLCASSPRTLSEKLFFGSGTQLSVL.